This T cell receptor beta chain was documented in a study of OX40 agonist ivuxolimab in advanced cancers. For the study at large: Prior anti-PD-1, anti-PD-L1 or anti-CTLA-4 therapy did not bar entry, and about 40% had some.

On this clone: The antigen remains undetermined.

Autoimmune disease history or systemic immunosuppression barred patients. The germline V gene encodes CDR1 SGHRS and CDR2 YFSETQ. The ends lost 2 bases at V and 6 bases at J; junction bases unmatched: 10. The CDR3 is 15 amino acids. Repertoires were generated with immunoSEQ multiplex PCR, while TCRdb's copy carries only in-frame clones and drops some. This table has fewer than 45,000 clones, about 88% appearing once. Study results and limitations: With doses of 0.1 to 3.0 mg/kg, CD4+ and CD8+ blood T cells had undergone clonal expansion by week 6.

The chain joins TRBV5-1 to TRBJ2-7, with 8 bases fitting TRBD1. The source material was CD4+ or CD8+ T cells sorted from blood, sampled in a trial of the OX40 agonist ivuxolimab. The TCR sequence derives from an adult with an advanced solid tumor such as melanoma, head and neck, liver or kidney cancer. This CDR3 reads CASSLQGEVRAEQYF. As DNA, the CDR3 is TGCGCCAGCAGCTTACAGGGGGAGGTTCGGGCCGAGCAGTACTTC.